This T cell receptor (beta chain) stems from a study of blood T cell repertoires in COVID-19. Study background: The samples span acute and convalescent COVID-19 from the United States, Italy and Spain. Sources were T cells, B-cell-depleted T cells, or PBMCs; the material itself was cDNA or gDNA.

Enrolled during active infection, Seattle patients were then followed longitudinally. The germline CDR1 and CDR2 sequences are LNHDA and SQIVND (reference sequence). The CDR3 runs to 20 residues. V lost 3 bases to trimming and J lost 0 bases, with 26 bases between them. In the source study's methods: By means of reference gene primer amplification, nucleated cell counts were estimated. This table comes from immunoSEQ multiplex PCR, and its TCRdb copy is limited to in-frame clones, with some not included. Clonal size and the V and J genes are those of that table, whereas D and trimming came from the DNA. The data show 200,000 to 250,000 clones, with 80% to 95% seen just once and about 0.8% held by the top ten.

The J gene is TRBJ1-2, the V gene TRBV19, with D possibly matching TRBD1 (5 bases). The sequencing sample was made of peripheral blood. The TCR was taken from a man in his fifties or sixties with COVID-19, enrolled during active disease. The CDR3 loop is CASSMRTQFGGDYANYGYTF. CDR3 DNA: TGTGCCAGTAGTATGCGTACCCAGTTTGGAGGGGACTATGCTAACTATGGCTACACCTTC. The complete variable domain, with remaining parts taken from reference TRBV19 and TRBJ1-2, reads DGGITQSPKYLFRKEGQNVTLSCEQNLNHDAMYWYRQDPGQGLRLIYYSQIVNDFQKGDIAEGYSVSREKKESFPLTVTSAQKNPTAFYLCASSMRTQFGGDYANYGYTFGSGTRLTVV.